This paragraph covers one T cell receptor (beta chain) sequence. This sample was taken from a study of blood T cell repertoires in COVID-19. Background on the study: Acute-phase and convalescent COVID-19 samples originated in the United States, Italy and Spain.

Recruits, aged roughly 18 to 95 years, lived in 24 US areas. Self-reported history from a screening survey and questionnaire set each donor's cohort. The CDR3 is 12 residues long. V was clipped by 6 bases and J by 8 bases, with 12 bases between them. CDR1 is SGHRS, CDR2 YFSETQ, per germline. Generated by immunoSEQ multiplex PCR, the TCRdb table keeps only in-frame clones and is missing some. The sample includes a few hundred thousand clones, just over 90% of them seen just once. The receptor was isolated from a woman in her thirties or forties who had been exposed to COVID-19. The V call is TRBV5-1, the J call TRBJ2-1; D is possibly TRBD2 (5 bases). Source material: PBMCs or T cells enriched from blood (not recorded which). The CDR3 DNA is TGCGCCAGCAACCTGGTTAGCGATGAGCAGTTCTTC. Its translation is CASNLVSDEQFF.